These T cell receptor beta chains were read from a single sample in a study of molecular identifiers for immune sequencing clone quantification. TCRdb itself ran the PCR reads through MiXCR, one entry per CDR3 protein. The sample holds about 320,000 distinct CDR3 sequences, around 21% seen once. Input material: naive CD8+ T cells from blood, with Jurkat cell RNA spiked in. The receptors derive from a human donor in good health. Some libraries in this study had Jurkat cell RNA spiked in. The CDR3 runs from the conserved cysteine through the conserved F or W. The D gene is left open where the match is weak. The size field is filled for only some rows; it gives once, few, many or a size class.

cdr3_nt cdr3_aa v_call clone_size j_call cdr3_length d_call
TGTGCCAGCAGCTCTTTTTCTGGGCAGGGAGAAGAGACCCAGTACTTC CASSSFSGQGEETQYF TRBV7-9 many TRBJ2-5 16 .
TGTGCCAGCAGCGTCGCCTCACTAGACCAAGAGACCCAGTACTTC CASSVASLDQETQYF TRBV9 many TRBJ2-5 15 .
TGTGCCAGTAGCTCGGGGGCGGACTATGGCTACACCTTC CASSSGADYGYTF TRBV19 many TRBJ1-2 13 .
TGTGCCAGCAGTTTATCACAGGGAGTCGGAAATCAGCCCCAGCATTTT CASSLSQGVGNQPQHF TRBV6-2/TRBV6-3 . TRBJ1-5 16 .
TGTGCCAGCAGCGAGGGATACGAGCAGTACTTC CASSEGYEQYF TRBV10-2 many TRBJ2-7 11 .
TGCGGTAGCGGGGCTACGAACACCGGGGAGCTGTTTTTT CGSGATNTGELFF TRBV4-1 many TRBJ2-2 13 TRBD2
TGTGCCAGCAGCCAGACTGAGCCGGGACAGGGTCATGAAAGACTGTTTTTT CASSQTEPGQGHERLFF TRBV11-2 . TRBJ1-4 17 TRBD1
TGTGCCAGCAGCAGAACCGGGACAGACGAGTCTTACCATAGCACAGATACGCAGTATTTT CASSRTGTDESYHSTDTQYF TRBV7-9 many TRBJ2-3 20 TRBD1
TGTGCCAGCAGCTTGGACGTTGCCACCGAGCAGTACTTC CASSLDVATEQYF TRBV5-6 many TRBJ2-7 13 .
TGCGCCAGCAGCCAAATAGGACAGGGGAACACTGAAGCTTTCTTT CASSQIGQGNTEAFF TRBV4-3 many TRBJ1-1 15 TRBD1
TGTGCCAGCAGCGGTGGGGGGACAACTAATGAAAAACTGTTTTTT CASSGGGTTNEKLFF TRBV9 . TRBJ1-4 15 .
TGCAGCGTTGAAAAAAAGAACACCGGGGAGCTGTTTTTT CSVEKKNTGELFF TRBV29-1 many TRBJ2-2 13 .
TGTGCCGGTAGTATCAAATGGAATTCACCCCTCCACTTT CAGSIKWNSPLHF TRBV19 . TRBJ1-6 13 .
TGTGCCATCAGTGAGGGAAGCCGGGACAGGGTGGATGAAGCTTTCTTT CAISEGSRDRVDEAFF TRBV10-3 . TRBJ1-1 16 TRBD1
TGTGCCATCAGTGAGTCCTTCGATGAGGATTCACCCCTCCGCTTT CAISESFDEDSPLRF TRBV10-3 . TRBJ1-6 15 .
TGTGCCAGCAGTTTTCTGGGAGGTCAGCCCCAGCATTTT CASSFLGGQPQHF TRBV28 once TRBJ1-5 13 .
TGTGCCAGCAGCTTGGACCAGGGGCCAACCTACGAGCAGTACTTC CASSLDQGPTYEQYF TRBV5-3 . TRBJ2-7 15 .
TGCGCCAGCAGCCAAGATTGGACAGGGACAAACACTGAAGCTTTCTTT CASSQDWTGTNTEAFF TRBV4-3 many TRBJ1-1 16 TRBD1
TGTGCCAGCAGTTTGGCAGGACCTCAAAAAGAGACCCAGTACTTC CASSLAGPQKETQYF TRBV27 . TRBJ2-5 15 .
TGCAGCGCCGTCGTGGATGAAGCTTTCTTT CSAVVDEAFF TRBV29-1 many TRBJ1-1 10 .
TGTGCCAGCAGTTTTAGGACAGGGGAAGGCTACACCTTC CASSFRTGEGYTF TRBV27 few TRBJ1-2 13 TRBD1
TGTGCCAGCAGCCATCCCGGTGGTGTGCAGTACTTC CASSHPGGVQYF TRBV7-9 few TRBJ2-7 12 .
TGTGCCAGCAGCGGTCCGGGACCCGTATTTTTGGATACGCAGTATTTT CASSGPGPVFLDTQYF TRBV11-2 many TRBJ2-3 16 .
TGTGCCAGCAGTGAAAGGACTAGCGGACCCTACAATGAGCAGTTCTTC CASSERTSGPYNEQFF TRBV2 many TRBJ2-1 16 TRBD2
TGCGCCAGCAGCCAAGATCTTTGGGCCGCAGATACGCAGTATTTT CASSQDLWAADTQYF TRBV4-3 many TRBJ2-3 15 .
TGCGCCAGCAGCCAAGAGGCCAGAGGAGCCTACTACGAGCAGTACTTC CASSQEARGAYYEQYF TRBV4-1 many TRBJ2-7 16 .
TGTGCCAGCAGTCCCCACACGGGGCGCGGGGAGCTGTTTTTT CASSPHTGRGELFF TRBV3-1 few TRBJ2-2 14 .
TGCAGCGTCGTCGATGGGACAGGGCCAACGGGGGTGTACTTC CSVVDGTGPTGVYF TRBV29-1 many TRBJ2-7 14 TRBD1
TGCGCCAGCAGCCAAGATCGTCTAGGCGGTACCGGGGAGCTGTTTTTT CASSQDRLGGTGELFF TRBV4-3 few TRBJ2-2 16 .
TGTGCCAGCAGCGTAGCACAGAACTATGGCTACACCTTC CASSVAQNYGYTF TRBV9 many TRBJ1-2 13 .
TGTGCCAGCAGCTCCGTACCCGGGACAGGGGGACCCGGGACCCCGCAGCCAGATACGCAGTATTTT CASSSVPGTGGPGTPQPDTQYF TRBV7-6 many TRBJ2-3 22 TRBD1
TGCAGTGCTAATCAGGCGGTAGATTCGTCAGATACGCAGTATTTT CSANQAVDSSDTQYF TRBV20-1 many TRBJ2-3 15 .
TGCAGTGCTAATTGGGTAGCGGGAGGCGGCGAGCAGTACTTC CSANWVAGGGEQYF TRBV20-1 few TRBJ2-7 14 TRBD2
TGTGCCAGCAGTCAGGACCGGCTCCATGAAAAACTGTTTTTT CASSQDRLHEKLFF TRBV27 . TRBJ1-4 14 .
TGTGCCGGCAGTCCCCCGGACAGGCCCCGTCTAGGCGGCTACACCTTC CAGSPPDRPRLGGYTF TRBV28 . TRBJ1-2 16 TRBD1
TGTGCCAGCAGCGAGACAGGGGGAGAAGAGACCCAGTACTTC CASSETGGEETQYF TRBV5-6 many TRBJ2-5 14 TRBD1
TGTGCCAGCAGCGTAGTTCTGTCTGGGGCCAACGTCCTGACTTTC CASSVVLSGANVLTF TRBV13 . TRBJ2-6 15 .
TGTGCCAGCAGCTTAGGTCGGGATTTGAACACTGAAGCTTTCTTT CASSLGRDLNTEAFF TRBV13 many TRBJ1-1 15 .
TGTGCCAGCAGCTTAGTCCTCGCGGACGAGCAGTACTTC CASSLVLADEQYF TRBV7-9 many TRBJ2-7 13 .
TGTGCCAGCAGCGTAGGTGGCCGGTCCGCAGATACGCAGTATTTT CASSVGGRSADTQYF TRBV9 . TRBJ2-3 15 .
TGTGCCAGCAGTTCTGAGGGGGCGGTCGGCAATCAGCCCCAGCATTTT CASSSEGAVGNQPQHF TRBV12-3/TRBV12-4 many TRBJ1-5 16 TRBD1
TGTGCCAGTATCCAGACAGGGCAAAATTGGTATGGCTACACCTTC CASIQTGQNWYGYTF TRBV19 many TRBJ1-2 15 TRBD1